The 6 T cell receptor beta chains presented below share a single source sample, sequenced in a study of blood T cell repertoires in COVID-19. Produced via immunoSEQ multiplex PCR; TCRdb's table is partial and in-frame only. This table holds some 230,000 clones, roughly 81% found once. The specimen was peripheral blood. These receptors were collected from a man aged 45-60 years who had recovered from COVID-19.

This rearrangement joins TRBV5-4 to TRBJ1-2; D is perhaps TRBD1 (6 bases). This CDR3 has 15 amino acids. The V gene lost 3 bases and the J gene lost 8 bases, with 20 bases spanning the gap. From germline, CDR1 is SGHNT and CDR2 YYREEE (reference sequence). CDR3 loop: CASSSGGNRVRGYTF. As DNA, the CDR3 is TGTGCCAGCAGCTCGGGGGGTAACAGGGTCCGGGGCTACACCTTC.

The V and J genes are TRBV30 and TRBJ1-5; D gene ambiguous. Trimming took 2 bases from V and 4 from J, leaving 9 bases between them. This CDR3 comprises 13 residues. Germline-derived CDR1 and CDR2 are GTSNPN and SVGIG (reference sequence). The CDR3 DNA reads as TGTGCCTGGAGTCCGCAGTATAATCAGCCCCAGCATTTT. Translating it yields CAWSPQYNQPQHF.

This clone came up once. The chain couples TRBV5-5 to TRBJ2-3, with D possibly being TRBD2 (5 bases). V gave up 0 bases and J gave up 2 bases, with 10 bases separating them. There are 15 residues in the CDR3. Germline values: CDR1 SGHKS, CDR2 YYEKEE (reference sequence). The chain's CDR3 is CASSLATDYTDTQYF. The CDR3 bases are TGTGCCAGCAGCTTGGCCACAGACTACACAGATACGCAGTATTTT. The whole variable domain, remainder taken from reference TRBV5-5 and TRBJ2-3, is DAGVTQSPTHLIKTRGQQVTLRCSPISGHKSVSWYQQVLGQGPQFIFQYYEKEERGRGNFPDRFSARQFPNYSSELNVNALLLGDSALYLCASSLATDYTDTQYFGPGTRLTVL.

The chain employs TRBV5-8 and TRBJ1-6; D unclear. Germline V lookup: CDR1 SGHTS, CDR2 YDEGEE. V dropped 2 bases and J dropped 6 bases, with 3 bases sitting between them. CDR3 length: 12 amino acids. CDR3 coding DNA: TGTGCCAGCAGCTTCAGTAATTCACCCCTCCACTTT. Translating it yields CASSFSNSPLHF.

The CDR3 nucleotides are TGTGCCAGCAGTGACGCGGGCCAGTTGTCGCCCCAGCATTTT. Encoded protein: CASSDAGQLSPQHF. The V gene is TRBV6-4, the J gene TRBJ1-5; no reliable D call. Trimming took off 2 bases at V and 9 bases at J, with 14 bases between the two ends. Germline V gene lookup returns CDR1 MRHNA and CDR2 SNTAGT. This CDR3 comprises 14 residues.

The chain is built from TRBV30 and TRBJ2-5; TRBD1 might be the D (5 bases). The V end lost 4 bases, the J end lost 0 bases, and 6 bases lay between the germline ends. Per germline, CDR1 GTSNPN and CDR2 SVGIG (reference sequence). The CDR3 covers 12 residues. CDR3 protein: CAWTGNQETQYF. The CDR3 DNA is TGTGCCTGGACAGGGAACCAAGAGACCCAGTACTTC. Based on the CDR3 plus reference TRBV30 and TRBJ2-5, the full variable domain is SQTIHQWPATLVQPVGSPLSLECTVEGTSNPNLYWYRQAAGRGLQLLFYSVGIGQISSEVPQNLSASRPQDRQFILSSKKLLLSDSGFYLCAWTGNQETQYFGPGTRLLVL.